Listed below are T cell receptor beta chains from one sample, sequenced in a study of T cells after yellow fever vaccination. Each CDR3 protein is one row after TCRdb ran MiXCR on the 5' RACE reads. The sample contains about 69,000 distinct CDR3 sequences, about 6% of which appear only once. Sequencing was performed on CD4+ T cells sorted from PBMCs, taken around 15 days after the first yellow fever vaccination. The receptors come from a man younger than 35 who received the YFV17D yellow fever vaccine. Each CDR3 is given with its conserved first and last residue. D genes are given only for firm matches. Clone size is shown for a subset of rows, as once, few, many or a class of expanded clone.

size	D	V	J	CDR3	DNA
many	TRBD1	TRBV6-5	TRBJ2-5	CASSRTGGLARAQETQYF	TGTGCCAGCAGTCGGACAGGGGGCTTGGCCAGGGCTCAAGAGACCCAGTACTTC
many	NA	TRBV5-1	TRBJ1-5	CASSLATGKGQPQHF	TGCGCCAGCAGCTTGGCGACAGGCAAGGGTCAGCCCCAGCATTTT
many	NA	TRBV2	TRBJ1-6	CAGQTDNSPLHF	TGTGCCGGTCAGACGGATAATTCACCCCTCCACTTT
many	TRBD1	TRBV5-1	TRBJ2-7	CASSTQDRTLDEQYF	TGCGCCAGCAGCACTCAGGACAGGACCCTCGACGAGCAGTACTTC
NA	TRBD2	TRBV11-2	TRBJ2-5	CASSGLKLAGKTQYF	TGTGCCAGCAGCGGGTTAAAACTAGCGGGGAAGACCCAGTACTTC
many	NA	TRBV5-5	TRBJ2-1	CASSLQASSYNEQFF	TGTGCCAGCAGCTTACAGGCTAGCTCCTACAATGAGCAGTTCTTC
many	TRBD1	TRBV2	TRBJ2-7	CASSRDRGLPYEQYF	TGTGCCAGCAGTCGGGACAGGGGTCTCCCCTACGAGCAGTACTTC
many	TRBD2	TRBV7-7	TRBJ2-1	CASSLAAGGVGEQFF	TGTGCCAGCAGCTTGGCAGCGGGGGGGGTAGGGGAGCAGTTCTTC
many	NA	TRBV5-6	TRBJ1-2	CASSLSRVPNYGYTF	TGTGCCAGCAGCCTATCCAGGGTTCCTAACTATGGCTACACCTTC
many	TRBD1	TRBV10-3	TRBJ1-4	CAISKDRDNEKLFF	TGTGCCATCAGCAAAGACAGGGATAATGAAAAACTGTTTTTT
many	NA	TRBV3-1	TRBJ2-5	CASSHLRGGQETQYF	TGTGCCAGCAGCCATTTGAGGGGGGGCCAAGAGACCCAGTACTTC
many	TRBD2	TRBV30	TRBJ2-5	CAWTSGVGETQYF	TGTGCCTGGACTAGCGGGGTCGGAGAGACCCAGTACTTC